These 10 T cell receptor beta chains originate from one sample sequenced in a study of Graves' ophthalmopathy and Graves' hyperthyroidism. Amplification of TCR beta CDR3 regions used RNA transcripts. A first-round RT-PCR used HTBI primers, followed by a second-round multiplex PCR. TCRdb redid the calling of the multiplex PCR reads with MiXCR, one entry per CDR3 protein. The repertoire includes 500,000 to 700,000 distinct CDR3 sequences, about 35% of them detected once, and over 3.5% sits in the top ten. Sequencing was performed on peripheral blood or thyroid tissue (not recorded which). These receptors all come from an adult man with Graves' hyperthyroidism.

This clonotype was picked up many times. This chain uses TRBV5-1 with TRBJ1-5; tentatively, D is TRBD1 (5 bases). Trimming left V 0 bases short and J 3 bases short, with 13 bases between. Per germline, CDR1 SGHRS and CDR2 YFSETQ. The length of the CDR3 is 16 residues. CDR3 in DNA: TGCGCCAGCAGCTTGGCCGGGGGGAAGGACAATCAGCCCCAGCATTTT. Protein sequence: CASSLAGGKDNQPQHF.

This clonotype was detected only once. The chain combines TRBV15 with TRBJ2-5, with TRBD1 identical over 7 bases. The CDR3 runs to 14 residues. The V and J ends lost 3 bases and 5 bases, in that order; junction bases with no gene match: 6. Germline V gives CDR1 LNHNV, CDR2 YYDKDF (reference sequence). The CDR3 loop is CATSSRQGGETQYF. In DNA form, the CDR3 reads TGTGCCACCAGCAGCCGACAGGGCGGGGAGACCCAGTACTTC.

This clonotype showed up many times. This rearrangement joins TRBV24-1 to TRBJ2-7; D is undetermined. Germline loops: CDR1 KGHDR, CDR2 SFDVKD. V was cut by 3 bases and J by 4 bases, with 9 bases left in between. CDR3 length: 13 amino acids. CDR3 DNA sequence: TGTGCCACCAGTGATCCGAACCGTTACGAGCAGTACTTC. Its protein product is CATSDPNRYEQYF.

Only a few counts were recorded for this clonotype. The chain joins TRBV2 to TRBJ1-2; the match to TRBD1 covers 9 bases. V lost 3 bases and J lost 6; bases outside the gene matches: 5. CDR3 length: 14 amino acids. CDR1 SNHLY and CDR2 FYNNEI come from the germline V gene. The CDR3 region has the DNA TGTGCCAGCAGTGAGGACAGGGGCGGGGATGGCTACACCTTC. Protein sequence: CASSEDRGGDGYTF. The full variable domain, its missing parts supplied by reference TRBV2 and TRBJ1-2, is EPEVTQTPSHQVTQMGQEVILRCVPISNHLYFYWYRQILGQKVEFLVSFYNNEISEKSEIFDDQFSVERPDGSNFTLKIRSTKLEDSAMYFCASSEDRGGDGYTFGSGTRLTVV.

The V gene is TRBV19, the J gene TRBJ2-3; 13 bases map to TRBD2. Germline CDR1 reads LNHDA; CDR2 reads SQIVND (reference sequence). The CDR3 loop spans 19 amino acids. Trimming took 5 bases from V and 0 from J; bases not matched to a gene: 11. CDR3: CASSGTPGTSGTSTDTQYF. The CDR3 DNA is TGTGCCAGTAGTGGAACTCCAGGGACTAGCGGGACTAGCACAGATACGCAGTATTTT.

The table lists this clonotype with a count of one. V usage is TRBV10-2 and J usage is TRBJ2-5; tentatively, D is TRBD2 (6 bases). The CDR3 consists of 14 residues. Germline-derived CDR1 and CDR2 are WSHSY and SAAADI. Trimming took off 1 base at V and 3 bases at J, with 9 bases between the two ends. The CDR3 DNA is TGCGCCAGCAGTGAGTTCGGGGGAAAAGAGACCCAGTACTTC. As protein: CASSEFGGKETQYF.

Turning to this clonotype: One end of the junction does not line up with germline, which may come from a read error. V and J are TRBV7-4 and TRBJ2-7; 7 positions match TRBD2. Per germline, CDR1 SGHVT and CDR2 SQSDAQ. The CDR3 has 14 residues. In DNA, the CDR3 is TGTGCCGGCAGCTTATCTAGCGGCTCCTACAAGCAGTACTTC. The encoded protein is CAGSLSSGSYKQYF.

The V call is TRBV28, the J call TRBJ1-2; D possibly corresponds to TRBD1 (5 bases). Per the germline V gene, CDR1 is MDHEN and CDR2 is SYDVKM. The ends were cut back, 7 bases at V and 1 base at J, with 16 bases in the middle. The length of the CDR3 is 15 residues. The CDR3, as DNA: TGTGCCAGCACGGTGGAGCGGGGCTTTAACTATGGCTACACCTTC. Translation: CASTVERGFNYGYTF.

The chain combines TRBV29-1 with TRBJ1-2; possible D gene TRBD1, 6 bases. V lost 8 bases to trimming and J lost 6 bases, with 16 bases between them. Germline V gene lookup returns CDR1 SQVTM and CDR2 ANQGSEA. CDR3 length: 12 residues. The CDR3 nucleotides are TGCAGCTTAGGCAGGGGTTTCGATGGCTACACCTTC. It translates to CSLGRGFDGYTF.

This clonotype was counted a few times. CDR3 nucleotides: TGTGCCAGCATTGGGGGGCGCTTGGGGAAAGCTTTCTTT. This encodes CASIGGRLGKAFF. The genes are TRBV27 and TRBJ1-1, with D tentatively TRBD1 (6 bases). CDR3 length: 13 residues. V lost 7 bases and J lost 9, with 18 bases in between. CDR1 is MNHEY and CDR2 is SMNVEV in the germline V gene (reference sequence).